These T cell receptor beta chains were read from a single sample in a study of CD8+ T cells in alopecia areata. Here immunoSEQ multiplex PCR was the method, and the copy in TCRdb shows in-frame clones only, minus some. The sample holds around 270,000 clones, 58% seen once. Source: CD4+ T cells sorted from blood, taken at week 24, from a patient treated with tofacitinib. Receptors originate from a human donor with alopecia areata. Both conserved end residues are part of each CDR3. D genes are given only for firm matches. The size of a clone is reported for some rows only, either as once, few or many, or as a class for expanded clones.

16 few TRBJ2-3 - TRBV10-3 CAISDGGWGRTDTQYF TGTGCCATCAGTGACGGGGGCTGGGGGCGGACAGATACGCAGTATTTT
13 - TRBJ2-1 - TRBV29-1 CSVEANTYNEQFF TGCAGCGTTGAGGCTAACACTTACAATGAGCAGTTCTTC
15 - TRBJ2-7 - TRBV4-3 CASSQEYRGSYEQYF TGCGCCAGCAGCCAAGAGTACAGAGGTAGCTACGAGCAGTACTTC
14 - TRBJ2-7 - TRBV5-4 CASSRGTGRYEQYF TGTGCCAGCAGCCGCGGGACGGGACGGTACGAGCAGTACTTC
13 - TRBJ2-4 - TRBV21-1 CASSKEGTNIQYF TGTGCCAGCAGCAAAGAGGGCACTAACATTCAGTACTTC
15 few TRBJ1-2 TRBD1 TRBV29-1 CSVEDSDRGGYGYTF TGCAGCGTTGAAGATTCCGACAGGGGAGGCTATGGCTACACCTTC
15 - TRBJ2-7 - TRBV28 CASSLGATGRYEQYF TGTGCCAGCAGCCTGGGGGCGACAGGACGGTACGAGCAGTACTTC
15 - TRBJ2-7 - TRBV7-9 CASSLGGPEISEQYF TGTGCCAGCAGCTTAGGGGGCCCAGAAATAAGCGAGCAGTACTTC
14 - TRBJ2-7 TRBD1 TRBV5-1 CASSLDRGPGEQYF TGCGCCAGCAGCTTGGACAGGGGGCCGGGAGAGCAGTACTTC
12 - TRBJ1-1 - TRBV29-1 CSVVMGGTEAFF TGCAGCGTCGTAATGGGTGGCACTGAAGCTTTCTTT
13 - TRBJ1-1 - TRBV9 CASSVGMNTEAFF TGTGCCAGCAGCGTAGGCATGAACACTGAAGCTTTCTTT
14 - TRBJ2-5 - TRBV2 CASSPQTYQETQYF TGTGCCAGCAGCCCCCAAACGTACCAAGAGACCCAGTACTTC
14 few TRBJ2-5 TRBD2 TRBV25-1 CASSEAGGLETQYF TGTGCCAGCAGTGAAGCGGGGGGCCTAGAGACCCAGTACTTC
17 - TRBJ2-3 - TRBV7-2 CASSLGPSIAKPDTQYF TGTGCCAGCAGCTTAGGGCCGAGCATCGCCAAACCAGATACGCAGTATTTT
16 - TRBJ2-6 - TRBV4-2 CASSQDGAAGANVLTF TGTGCCAGCAGCCAAGATGGCGCGGCTGGGGCCAACGTCCTGACTTTC
16 - TRBJ2-3 - TRBV9 CASSASVVGGTDTQYF TGTGCCAGCAGCGCATCGGTGGTGGGGGGCACAGATACGCAGTATTTT
15 - TRBJ2-5 - TRBV13 CASSPAEAGQETQYF TGTGCCAGCAGCCCGGCGGAGGCGGGCCAAGAGACCCAGTACTTC
13 few TRBJ2-3 - TRBV30 CASNPEIGGPTYF TGTGCCTCAAACCCTGAGATCGGGGGGCCTACGTATTTT
12 - TRBJ2-7 - TRBV6-5 CASSYSGREQYF TGTGCCAGCAGTTACTCGGGGCGCGAGCAGTACTTC
12 - TRBJ1-3 - TRBV2 CASSGARNTIYF TGTGCCAGCAGTGGCGCCCGAAACACCATATATTTT
12 few TRBJ1-1 - TRBV7-6 CASSLWGAEAFF TGTGCCAGCAGCTTATGGGGGGCTGAAGCTTTCTTT
15 - TRBJ2-7 - TRBV5-1 CASSLVGGELDEQYF TGCGCCAGCAGCTTGGTAGGGGGAGAGCTCGACGAGCAGTACTTC
13 - TRBJ1-1 - TRBV25-1 CASSAIGGTEAFF TGTGCCAGCAGTGCAATCGGGGGCACTGAAGCTTTCTTT
15 - TRBJ1-4 - TRBV5-4 CASMIAGQPSEKLFF TGTGCCAGCATGATCGCCGGACAGCCCTCCGAAAAACTGTTTTTT
12 - TRBJ2-5 - TRBV2 CASQLSEKTQYF TGTGCCAGCCAACTATCCGAGAAGACCCAGTACTTC
13 - TRBJ2-7 - TRBV30 CAWSSGTSNEQYF TGTGCCTGGAGTTCCGGGACATCGAACGAGCAGTACTTC
15 few TRBJ1-1 - TRBV19 CASSADSGISTEAFF TGTGCCAGTAGTGCGGACAGTGGGATTTCCACTGAAGCTTTCTTT
12 - TRBJ2-1 - TRBV30 CAWSVELSEQFF TGTGCCTGGAGTGTCGAGCTAAGTGAGCAGTTCTTC